These T cell receptor beta chains were read from a single sample in a study of beta chain features in type 1 diabetes. Profiling relied on immunoSEQ multiplex PCR, and the TCRdb table lists in-frame clones only, not all of them. Among a few hundred thousand clones listed, over 8.5% were seen once. Material: central memory CD4+ T cells from blood. The receptors were gathered from a man aged 25 to 45 with type 1 diabetes. CDR3s leave out the opening cysteine and the closing phenylalanine or tryptophan. Fields, in order: V gene, CDR3 length, CDR3 protein.

v_call: TRBV7-9
cdr3_length: 11
cdr3_aa: ASSFVIHTEAF

v_call: TRBV6-6
cdr3_length: 12
cdr3_aa: ASSYLGDRQPQH

v_call: TRBV23-1
cdr3_length: 14
cdr3_aa: ASSHTGGAAGNTIY

v_call: TRBV7-2
cdr3_length: 14
cdr3_aa: ASSFGQGMAKNIQY

v_call: TRBV7-8
cdr3_length: 10
cdr3_aa: ASSLAVDTQY

v_call: TRBV4-2
cdr3_length: 13
cdr3_aa: ASSYFADLNTEAF

v_call: TRBV7-9
cdr3_length: 12
cdr3_aa: ASSLAGGATEAF

v_call: TRBV6-6
cdr3_length: 13
cdr3_aa: ASSWGRGQDYGYT

v_call: TRBV30
cdr3_length: 10
cdr3_aa: AGKKGSGELF

v_call: TRBV5-4
cdr3_length: 15
cdr3_aa: ASSLGGRDRGTDTQY

v_call: TRBV7-3
cdr3_length: 15
cdr3_aa: ASSQGRGSGTYNEQF

v_call: TRBV18
cdr3_length: 12
cdr3_aa: ASSLGGSNQPQH

v_call: TRBV7-2
cdr3_length: 13
cdr3_aa: ASSSGGQYNSPLH

v_call: TRBV7-2
cdr3_length: 13
cdr3_aa: ASSLGWANTGELF

v_call: TRBV7-9
cdr3_length: 12
cdr3_aa: ASSLRQLQETQY

v_call: TRBV30
cdr3_length: 12
cdr3_aa: AWEGGFSGNTIY

v_call: TRBV14
cdr3_length: 12
cdr3_aa: ASSLQGFDYGYT

v_call: TRBV30
cdr3_length: 11
cdr3_aa: AWSRDRGIGYT

v_call: TRBV2
cdr3_length: 12
cdr3_aa: ASMIDIPRTEAF

v_call: TRBV28
cdr3_length: 12
cdr3_aa: ASSSPRGHYGYT

v_call: TRBV2
cdr3_length: 13
cdr3_aa: ASSALAGGVDTQY